This TCR beta chain was identified in a study of human T cells and chemical hapten exposure. The wider study: Patch tests put 0.01% DPC on the upper back, read at 6 days. The patient population, which was mostly female, had alopecia areata, totalis or universalis. The study, taken as a whole, reports: Those TCRs sitting above 1 in 1000 frequency stayed the same with DPC sensitization.

Trimming took off 1 base at V and 1 base at J, with 5 bases between the two ends. The germline gives CDR1 KGHSH, CDR2 LQKENI. The CDR3 runs to 13 residues. As to time point: pre-sensitization, week 0. Noted treatment: therapeutic diphenylcyclopropenone sensitization with weekly scalp DPC. Whole blood that had not been fractionated was the source of extracted total RNA. This clonotype was seen many times. Antigen specificity is unknown. TCRdb reprocessed the RACE reads via MiXCR and lists one record per CDR3 protein. This sample has 300,000 to 450,000 distinct CDR3 sequences, with 4.5% to 5.5% found just once.

This rearrangement joins TRBV18 to TRBJ2-7; unclear D gene. This clonotype was obtained from a woman between 50 and 59 years old with alopecia areata. Some clones in this sample may be carry-over from other donors' samples. The sequenced sample was whole blood, obtained in connection with sensitization to the hapten diphenylcyclopropenone (DPC). The CDR3 DNA follows: TGTGCCAGCTCACCACAAGAGTCCTACGAGCAGTACTTC. It codes for CASSPQESYEQYF.